These 12 T cell receptor beta chains were all obtained from the same sample, sequenced in a study of blood T cell repertoires in COVID-19. TCRdb's table, derived via immunoSEQ multiplex PCR, lists solely in-frame clones and lacks some. The data show roughly 80,000 clones, around 90% seen once. Sequenced: peripheral blood. Receptors originate from a man over 45 with active COVID-19.

This clone was picked up a small number of times. The rearrangement links TRBV29-1 to TRBJ1-6; 7 bases are shared with TRBD1. The V and J ends lost 5 bases and 7 bases, in that order; junction bases with no gene match: 5. Germline CDR1 and CDR2: SQVTM and ANQGSEA. The CDR3 runs to 13 residues. The CDR3 nucleotides read TGCAGCGTTAGACAGGGAACAAATTCACCCCTCCACTTT. Amino acid sequence: CSVRQGTNSPLHF.

This chain connects TRBV28 to TRBJ1-1, with 10 bases aligning to TRBD1. The CDR3 length is 16 residues. The V segment lost 6 bases and the J segment 5 bases; nucleotides outside the gene matches: 12. Germline CDR1 MDHEN, CDR2 SYDVKM. This chain's CDR3 is CASSDRGPGRETEAFF. The CDR3 bases are TGTGCCAGCAGCGACAGGGGGCCCGGCAGAGAGACTGAAGCTTTCTTT.

This clone was counted a single time. The chain joins TRBV21-1 to TRBJ1-4; the D call in the table, TRBD1, was not verified against the DNA. TRBV21-1 is deemed a pseudogene. The CDR3 loop spans 12 amino acids. The CDR3: CASTGDSRKLFF. Written as DNA, the CDR3 is TGTGCCAGCACGGGGGACAGCCGAAAACTGTTTTTT.

The chain recombines TRBV19 with TRBJ1-5; D unresolved. CDR1 and CDR2 (germline): LNHDA, SQIVND (reference sequence). V lost 3 bases and J 2 bases, leaving 17 bases between the germline ends. The CDR3 loop spans 17 amino acids. The CDR3 DNA sequence: TGTGCCAGTAGTATTGGACTCGACCCGAGGGGCAATCAGCCCCAGCATTTT. This sequence encodes CASSIGLDPRGNQPQHF.

The chain carries TRBV28 and TRBJ1-2; no clear D. Trimming left V 2 bases short and J 7 bases short, with 5 bases between. There are 11 residues in the CDR3. Germline V gives CDR1 MDHEN, CDR2 SYDVKM. The CDR3 loop reads CASSLEGGYTF. CDR3 DNA sequence: TGTGCCAGCAGTTTAGAGGGTGGCTACACCTTC.

The chain combines TRBV11-2 with TRBJ1-6, with 8 positions matching TRBD1. This CDR3 has 19 amino acids. V lost 3 bases to trimming and J lost 1 base; unmatched junction nucleotides: 11. CDR1 and CDR2 from the germline V gene are SGHAT and FQNNGV. CDR3 in amino acids: CASSFPLRGQGSYNSPLHF. In DNA form, the CDR3 reads TGTGCCAGCAGCTTCCCCCTTCGCGGACAGGGTTCCTATAATTCACCCCTCCACTTT.

The rearrangement joins TRBV5-6 to TRBJ1-1; possible D gene TRBD1, 6 bases. The germline V gene encodes CDR1 SGHDT and CDR2 YYEEEE. This CDR3 contains 14 residues. V was clipped by 3 bases and J by 10 bases, with 19 bases between them. CDR3 nucleotides: TGTGCCAGCAGCTCTGGAACAGGGTTTGTGGGAGCTTTCTTT. Translating it yields CASSSGTGFVGAFF.

This chain joins TRBV19 and TRBJ1-4; the D gene is possibly TRBD1 (5 bases). This CDR3 spans 14 amino acids. V dropped 5 bases and J dropped 8 bases, with 15 bases sitting between them. Per germline, CDR1 LNHDA and CDR2 SQIVND (reference sequence). The CDR3, as DNA: TGTGCCAGTAGTCCCGACAGTACCGGCGAAAAACTGTTTTTT. It translates to CASSPDSTGEKLFF.

The chain is built from TRBV3-1 (or the pseudogene TRBV3-2) and TRBJ1-1; perhaps TRBD1 as D (6 bases). Germline loops: CDR1 LGHDT, CDR2 YNNKEL (reference sequence). Trimming cost V 5 bases and J 5 bases, with 15 bases left between them. The length of the CDR3 is 14 residues. The CDR3 nucleotides are TGTGCCAGCAGCTCAAACAGGGAGTCGACTGAAGCTTTCTTT. Protein product: CASSSNRESTEAFF.

The V and J genes are TRBV28 and TRBJ1-1; D perhaps matches TRBD1 (5 bases). There are 14 residues in the CDR3. Germline V lookup: CDR1 MDHEN, CDR2 SYDVKM. Trimming shortened V by 2 bases and J by 0 bases, and 7 bases separated the two germline ends. CDR3 coding DNA: TGTGCCAGCAGTTTACACAGGTTGAACACTGAAGCTTTCTTT. This gives the protein CASSLHRLNTEAFF.

The chain couples TRBV30 to TRBJ1-2, with TRBD1 identical over 9 bases. Germline assignment: CDR1 GTSNPN and CDR2 SVGIG (reference sequence). J lost 4 bases, V lost 6 bases, and 15 bases had no gene match. This CDR3 spans 16 amino acids. DNA for the CDR3: TGTGCCTGTGACCCTCCGGGACAGGGTCTGATCTATGGCTACACCTTC. It codes for CACDPPGQGLIYGYTF. The full variable domain, its missing parts supplied by reference TRBV30 and TRBJ1-2, is SQTIHQWPATLVQPVGSPLSLECTVEGTSNPNLYWYRQAAGRGLQLLFYSVGIGQISSEVPQNLSASRPQDRQFILSSKKLLLSDSGFYLCACDPPGQGLIYGYTFGSGTRLTVV.

The CDR3 region is CASSRTDNEQYF. In DNA form, the CDR3 reads TGTGCCAGCAGCCGGACAGATAACGAGCAGTACTTC. This rearrangement joins TRBV7-9 to TRBJ2-7; the D gene is possibly TRBD1 (6 bases). The CDR3 runs to 12 residues. The V gene lost 5 bases and the J gene lost 5 bases, with 10 bases spanning the gap. Germline V gives CDR1 SEHNR, CDR2 FQNEAQ (reference sequence).